Listed below are T cell receptor beta chains from one sample, sequenced in a study of blood T cell repertoires in COVID-19. Measured with immunoSEQ multiplex PCR; TCRdb has only the in-frame clones, and not every one. Of hundreds of thousands of clones listed, approximately 85% are singletons. Sequenced input: PBMCs or T cells enriched from blood (not recorded which). These receptors originate from a woman aged 50 to 65 who had recovered from COVID-19. Both conserved end residues are part of each CDR3. A D gene is named only where the DNA matches it firmly. The size field is filled for only some rows; it gives once, few, many or a size class.

clone_size,v_call,j_call,d_call,cdr3_nt,cdr3_aa
NA,TRBV4-2,TRBJ1-3,TRBD1,TGTGCCAGCAGCCAATCGGACAGGGATTCTGGAAACACCATATATTTT,CASSQSDRDSGNTIYF
NA,TRBV12-3/TRBV12-4,TRBJ1-2,TRBD1,TGTGCCAGCAGCCGACTCGACAGGGCGTACACCTTC,CASSRLDRAYTF
few,TRBV6-2/TRBV6-3,TRBJ2-3,NA,TGTGCCAGCAGTTACTTCGGGGAGGCACAGGCTACGCAGTATTTT,CASSYFGEAQATQYF
once,TRBV24-1,TRBJ2-5,NA,TGTGCCACCAGTGACCAGTACCAAGAGACCCAGTACTTC,CATSDQYQETQYF
NA,TRBV28,TRBJ1-1,NA,TGTGCCAGCAGTTTAGGAGTCAGGGTGGGGACTGAAGCTTTCTTT,CASSLGVRVGTEAFF
NA,TRBV25-1,TRBJ2-3,TRBD2,TGTGCCAGCAGTGAACTTAGCGGGAGGGCAAGCGATACGCAGTATTTT,CASSELSGRASDTQYF
NA,TRBV12-3/TRBV12-4,TRBJ2-4,NA,TGTGCCAGCAGTTCGAGGGCCAAAAACATTCAGTACTTC,CASSSRAKNIQYF
NA,TRBV6-1,TRBJ1-5,NA,TGTGCCAGCAGTGAAGCGACCCCGGCGGGCAATCAGCCCCAGCATTTT,CASSEATPAGNQPQHF
NA,TRBV18,TRBJ2-3,NA,TGTGCCAGCTCACCGGTTGACTCCCACACAGATACGCAGTATTTT,CASSPVDSHTDTQYF
few,TRBV2,TRBJ1-5,NA,TGTGCCAGCAGTGAACTTCGGGGTAAAGCCAATCAGCCCCAGCATTTT,CASSELRGKANQPQHF
NA,TRBV11-3,TRBJ1-6,NA,TGTGCCAGCAGCCCTATCGACAGTAATTCACCCCTCCACTTT,CASSPIDSNSPLHF
NA,TRBV19,TRBJ2-7,TRBD2,TGTGCCAGTAGTATTACTAGCGGGAGAGGGTACGAGCAGTACTTC,CASSITSGRGYEQYF
NA,TRBV7-2,TRBJ2-2,TRBD2,TGTGCCAGCAGAGCCCCGGGACTAGCTGCCACCGGGGAGCTGTTTTTT,CASRAPGLAATGELFF
NA,TRBV28,TRBJ2-5,TRBD1,TGTGCCAGCAGTCGGACAGGGGGCACTGGGACCCAGTACTTC,CASSRTGGTGTQYF
NA,TRBV6-5,TRBJ1-2,NA,TGTGCCAGCAGTTCCGGGGGGGCGGGTGGTTATGGCTACACCTTC,CASSSGGAGGYGYTF
NA,TRBV7-2,TRBJ1-1,NA,TGTGCCAGCAGTCTACAGGGATCGTCTAACACTGAAGCTTTCTTT,CASSLQGSSNTEAFF
NA,TRBV14,TRBJ2-5,TRBD2,TGTGCCAGCAGCCAACCGACTAGCGGGAGTTGGCAAGAGACCCAGTACTTC,CASSQPTSGSWQETQYF
NA,TRBV5-1,TRBJ2-6,NA,TGCGCCAGCAGCTTTCTCCGGGAGTCTGACTCTGGGGCCAACGTCCTGACTTTC,CASSFLRESDSGANVLTF
NA,TRBV7-3,TRBJ1-1,NA,TGTGCCAGCAGCTTAGCTGGGCAGGCCCCTTTCTTT,CASSLAGQAPFF
few,TRBV28,TRBJ1-2,TRBD1,TGTGCCAGCAGTCCACCGGGACAGGGGCGGCATGGCTACACCTTC,CASSPPGQGRHGYTF
NA,TRBV5-1,TRBJ2-7,TRBD2,TGCGCCAGCAGCTTGTCCCTCATAGCGGGGGACCCCTACGAGCAGTACTTC,CASSLSLIAGDPYEQYF
NA,TRBV27,TRBJ2-3,NA,TGTGCCAGCAGTTTATCGTCGGGGATGGATACGCAGTATTTT,CASSLSSGMDTQYF
NA,TRBV19,TRBJ1-1,NA,TGTGCCAGTAAGGCGGGGCGGGGGAACACTGAAGCTTTCTTT,CASKAGRGNTEAFF
NA,TRBV28,TRBJ2-2,NA,TGTGCCACACATAAGACAGGATCCACCGGGGAGCTGTTTTTT,CATHKTGSTGELFF
NA,TRBV9,TRBJ2-1,TRBD2,TGTGCCAGCAGCGTAGGAAGCGGGAGCTCCTACAATGAGCAGTTCTTC,CASSVGSGSSYNEQFF
NA,TRBV3-1/TRBV3-2,TRBJ2-2,TRBD2,TGTGCCAGCAGTCGGACGACTAGCGGGAGTAGAGCCGGGGAGCTGTTTTTT,CASSRTTSGSRAGELFF
many,TRBV27,TRBJ2-7,TRBD1,TGTGCCAGCACCCCAGGGGGCTACGAGCAGTACTTC,CASTPGGYEQYF
NA,TRBV14,TRBJ2-3,NA,TGTGCCAGCAGCCAGCGGGACAGCCCTTCTCCCTTAGATACGCAGTATTTT,CASSQRDSPSPLDTQYF
once,TRBV19,TRBJ1-2,NA,TGTGCCAGTAGTATCGTCGGAGTGGGCTATGGCTACACCTTC,CASSIVGVGYGYTF
NA,TRBV11-2,TRBJ1-4,NA,TGTGCCAGCAGCCGAGAGGGCGAAAAACTGTTTTTT,CASSREGEKLFF
NA,TRBV3-1/TRBV3-2,TRBJ2-2,NA,TGTGCCAGCAGCCAAGCTAGCGTACACACCGGGGAGCTGTTTTTT,CASSQASVHTGELFF
NA,TRBV4-3,TRBJ1-2,NA,TGCGCCAGCAGCCAACAAGTGGGAGTCAACTATGGCTACACCTTC,CASSQQVGVNYGYTF
once,TRBV27,TRBJ1-2,NA,TGTGCCAGCAGAACAGGGAGAAATGGCTACACCTTC,CASRTGRNGYTF
NA,TRBV5-1,TRBJ1-1,NA,TGCGCCAGCAGCTTGGTAGCGGGAGTCATGAACACTGAAGCTTTCTTT,CASSLVAGVMNTEAFF
NA,TRBV5-1,TRBJ2-5,TRBD1,TGCGCCAGCAGCTTGGAATCCGGGACAGGGATCCGCGGGGAGACCCAGTACTTC,CASSLESGTGIRGETQYF
once,TRBV19,TRBJ2-3,TRBD2,TGTGCCAGTAGTACTGGACTAGCGGGAGGCACAGATACGCAGTATTTT,CASSTGLAGGTDTQYF
NA,TRBV6-2/TRBV6-3,TRBJ1-5,TRBD1,TGTGCCAGCAGTCCCATAGGACAGGGGGCGAATCAGCCCCAGCATTTT,CASSPIGQGANQPQHF
NA,TRBV9,TRBJ1-3,NA,TGTGCCAGCAGCGCGAGCATGGGAGTCTCTGGAAACACCATATATTTT,CASSASMGVSGNTIYF
NA,TRBV21-1,TRBJ2-2,NA,TGTGCCAGCAGCAAAGGTGGAGGACAGGGGAACACCGGGGAGCTGTTTTTT,CASSKGGGQGNTGELFF
NA,TRBV6-5,TRBJ2-5,TRBD1,TGTGCCAGCACCCCTAAGGGGGCGCCTTTGGAGACCCAGTACTTC,CASTPKGAPLETQYF
NA,TRBV11-2,TRBJ1-6,TRBD1,TGTGCCAGCAGCGGTGGACAGGGGAGCTCACCCCTCCACTTT,CASSGGQGSSPLHF
NA,TRBV5-4,TRBJ2-3,TRBD2,TGTGCCAGCAGCTTGGCCGGACTAGGGGACTTAGATACGCAGTATTTT,CASSLAGLGDLDTQYF
NA,TRBV4-1,TRBJ1-2,NA,TGCGCCAGCAGCCAGGGGGCTTCCTATGGCTACACCTTC,CASSQGASYGYTF
NA,TRBV4-1,TRBJ1-5,NA,TGCGCCAGCAGCCCTACAGTTTATAGCAATCAGCCCCAGCATTTT,CASSPTVYSNQPQHF
NA,TRBV3-1/TRBV3-2,TRBJ1-6,TRBD1,TGTGCCAGCAGCCAGTACAGGGGGTGCTCCTATAATTCACCCCTCCACTTT,CASSQYRGCSYNSPLHF
NA,TRBV27,TRBJ1-6,TRBD1,TGTGCCAGCAGTTCCCTACCGACAGGGCTCTTTTCACCCCTCCACTTT,CASSSLPTGLFSPLHF
NA,TRBV5-5,TRBJ2-7,NA,TGTGCCAGCAGCCTTCTGCATTCGGCGAAAGGGAGCTCCTACGAGCAGTACTTC,CASSLLHSAKGSSYEQYF
NA,TRBV7-2,TRBJ2-3,NA,TGTGCCAGCAGCGTATATACGGGATCAGCAGATACGCAGTATTTT,CASSVYTGSADTQYF
once,TRBV3-1/TRBV3-2,TRBJ1-2,NA,TGTGCCAGCAGCCAAATCACGGGGGGGATCTATGGCTACACCTTC,CASSQITGGIYGYTF
NA,TRBV7-9,TRBJ1-6,TRBD1,TGTGCCAGCAGCCCCCCCGGGACAGCCAATTCACCCCTCCACTTT,CASSPPGTANSPLHF
NA,TRBV4-1,TRBJ1-4,NA,TGCGCCAGCAGCCCATCGCGGTATCAATATGAAAAACTGTTTTTT,CASSPSRYQYEKLFF
NA,TRBV18,TRBJ2-7,TRBD1,TGTGCCAGCTCACCAGAGACAGGGGCCGCCGAGCAGTACTTC,CASSPETGAAEQYF